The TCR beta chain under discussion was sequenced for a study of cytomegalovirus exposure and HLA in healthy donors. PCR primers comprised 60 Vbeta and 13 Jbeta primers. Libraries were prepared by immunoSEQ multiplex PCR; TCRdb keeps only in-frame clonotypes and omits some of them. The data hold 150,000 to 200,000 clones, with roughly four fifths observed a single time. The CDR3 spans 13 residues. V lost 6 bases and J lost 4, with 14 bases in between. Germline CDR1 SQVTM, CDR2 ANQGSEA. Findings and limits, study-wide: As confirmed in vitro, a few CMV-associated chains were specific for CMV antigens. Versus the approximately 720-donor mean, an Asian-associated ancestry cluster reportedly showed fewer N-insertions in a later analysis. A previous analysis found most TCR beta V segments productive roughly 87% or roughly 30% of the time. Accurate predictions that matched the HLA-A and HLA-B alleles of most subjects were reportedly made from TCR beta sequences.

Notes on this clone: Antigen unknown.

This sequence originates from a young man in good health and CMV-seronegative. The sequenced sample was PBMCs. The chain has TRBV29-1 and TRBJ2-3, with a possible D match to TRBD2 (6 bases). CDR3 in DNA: TGCAGCGTGGGGACTCGGGTTTCAGATACGCAGTATTTT. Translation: CSVGTRVSDTQYF.